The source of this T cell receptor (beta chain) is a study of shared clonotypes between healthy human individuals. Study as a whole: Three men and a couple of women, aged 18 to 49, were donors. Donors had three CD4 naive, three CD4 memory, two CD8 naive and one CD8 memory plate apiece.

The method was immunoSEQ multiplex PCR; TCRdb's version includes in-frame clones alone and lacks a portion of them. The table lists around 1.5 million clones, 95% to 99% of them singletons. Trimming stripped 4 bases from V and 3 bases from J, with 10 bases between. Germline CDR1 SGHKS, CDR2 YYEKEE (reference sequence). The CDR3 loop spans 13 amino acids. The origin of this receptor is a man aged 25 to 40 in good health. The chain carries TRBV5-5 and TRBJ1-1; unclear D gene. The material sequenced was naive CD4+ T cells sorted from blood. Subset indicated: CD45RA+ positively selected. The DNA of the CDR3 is TGTGCCAGCAGCCCGGACGTATACACTGAAGCTTTCTTT. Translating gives CASSPDVYTEAFF.